This note documents a single T cell receptor beta chain sequence. The sample originates from a study of tumor T cells in aggressive B-cell lymphoma. Assay used: immunoSEQ multiplex PCR; TCRdb lists only in-frame clones, some missing. The repertoire includes about 1,000 clones, 60% to 85% of them detected once, and approximately 9.1% sits in the top ten. The CDR3 is 12 amino acids. Germline V lookup: CDR1 SEHNR, CDR2 FQNEAQ (reference sequence). V lost 6 bases, J lost 8 bases, and 6 bases stayed unmatched. Sequences were obtained from tumor tissue. The receptor was derived from an adult with diffuse large B cell lymphoma. V and J are TRBV7-9 and TRBJ1-2, with 7 bases aligning to TRBD1. The chain's CDR3 is CASSSRGEGYTF. CDR3 sequence (DNA): TGTGCCAGCAGTTCCAGGGGGGAAGGCTACACCTTC.